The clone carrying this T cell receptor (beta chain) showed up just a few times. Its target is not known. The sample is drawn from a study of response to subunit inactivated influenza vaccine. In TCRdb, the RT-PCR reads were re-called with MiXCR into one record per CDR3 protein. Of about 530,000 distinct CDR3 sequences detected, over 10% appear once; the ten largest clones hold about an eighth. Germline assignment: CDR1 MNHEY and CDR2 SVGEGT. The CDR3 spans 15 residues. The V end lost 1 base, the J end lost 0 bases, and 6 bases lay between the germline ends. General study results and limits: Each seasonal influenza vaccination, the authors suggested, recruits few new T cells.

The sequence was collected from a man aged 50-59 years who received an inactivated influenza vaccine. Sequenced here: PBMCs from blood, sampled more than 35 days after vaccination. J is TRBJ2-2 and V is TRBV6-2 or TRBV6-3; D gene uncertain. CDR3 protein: CASSYYSANTGELFF. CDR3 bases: TGTGCCAGCAGTTACTACAGTGCGAACACCGGGGAGCTGTTTTTT.